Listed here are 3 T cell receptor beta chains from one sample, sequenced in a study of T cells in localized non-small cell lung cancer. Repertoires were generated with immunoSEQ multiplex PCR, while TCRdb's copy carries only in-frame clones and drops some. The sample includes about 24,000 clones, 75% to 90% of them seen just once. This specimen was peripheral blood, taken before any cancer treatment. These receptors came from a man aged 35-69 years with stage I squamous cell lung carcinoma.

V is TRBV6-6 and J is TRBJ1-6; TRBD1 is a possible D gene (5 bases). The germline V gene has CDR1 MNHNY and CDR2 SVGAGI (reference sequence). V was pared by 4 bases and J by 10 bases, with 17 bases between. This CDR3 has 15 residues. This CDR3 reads CASSSADRAGSPLHF. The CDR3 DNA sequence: TGTGCCAGCAGTTCTGCGGACCGAGCAGGGTCACCCCTCCACTTT.

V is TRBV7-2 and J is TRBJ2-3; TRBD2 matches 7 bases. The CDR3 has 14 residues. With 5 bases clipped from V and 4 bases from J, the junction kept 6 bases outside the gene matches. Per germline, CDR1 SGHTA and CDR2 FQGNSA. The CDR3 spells CASSQWGGADTQYF. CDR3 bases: TGTGCCAGCAGCCAGTGGGGGGGGGCAGATACGCAGTATTTT.

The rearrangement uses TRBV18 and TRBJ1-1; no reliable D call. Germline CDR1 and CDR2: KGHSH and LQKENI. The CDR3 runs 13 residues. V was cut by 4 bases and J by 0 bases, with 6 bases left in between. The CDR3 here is CASSHPVNTEAFF. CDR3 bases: TGTGCCAGCTCACACCCGGTGAACACTGAAGCTTTCTTT.